A selection of T cell receptor beta chains follows, all from one sample in a study of T cell responses to AZD1222 COVID-19 vaccine. Assay: immunoSEQ multiplex PCR; the TCRdb copy retains only in-frame clones and omits some. The repertoire holds roughly 120,000 clones, with more than 85% as singletons. Sequencing used peripheral blood, obtained 28 days after the second AZD1222 dose. The receptors come from an adult who received the AZD1222 COVID-19 vaccine. CDR3s include the opening cysteine and the closing phenylalanine or tryptophan. Each record gives: clone size, V gene, J gene, D gene, CDR3 DNA, CDR3 protein. D genes are given only for firm matches. Size is omitted from some rows. Given values are once, few, many or a class for expanded clones.

.	TRBV4-2	TRBJ2-7	.	TGTGCCAGCAGCCAGGGGTACGTTGACGAGCAGTACTTC	CASSQGYVDEQYF
.	TRBV7-8	TRBJ1-3	.	TGTGCCAGCAGCTTAGCGGGGTTTGGAAACACCATATATTTT	CASSLAGFGNTIYF
.	TRBV7-3	TRBJ2-5	TRBD1	TGTGCCAGCAGCTCGACAGGGGGCTACGAGACCCAGTACTTC	CASSSTGGYETQYF
.	TRBV29-1	TRBJ2-1	.	TGCAGCGTTCAAACCGAGTCCTACAATGAGCAGTTCTTC	CSVQTESYNEQFF
.	TRBV11-2	TRBJ2-7	TRBD1	TGTGCCAGCAGCTCCTACAGGGGACAGTCCTACGAGCAGTACTTC	CASSSYRGQSYEQYF
once	TRBV30	TRBJ1-5	.	TGTGCCGGACTATGGGGGGCTAGTCAGCCCCAGCATTTT	CAGLWGASQPQHF
.	TRBV18	TRBJ2-5	.	TGTGCCAGCTCCCCAAGGCAGCAAGAGACCCAGTACTTC	CASSPRQQETQYF
.	TRBV5-1	TRBJ2-7	.	TGCGCCAGCAGCTTGGGTGAAGGGATCTCCTACGAGCAGTACTTC	CASSLGEGISYEQYF
.	TRBV28	TRBJ1-1	.	TGTGCCAGCAGTTTAGTACAGAAAAAAAACACTGAAGCTTTCTTT	CASSLVQKKNTEAFF
.	TRBV7-2	TRBJ1-1	.	TGTGCCAGCAGCTTAGGACAGAACACTGAAGCTTTCTTT	CASSLGQNTEAFF
once	TRBV10-2	TRBJ2-7	TRBD2	TGCGCCAGCAGTGGAACTAGCGGGTTGACCTACGAGCAGTACTTC	CASSGTSGLTYEQYF
.	TRBV2	TRBJ1-3	.	TGTGCCAGCAGTGAAGCGCGAGGCTCTGGAAACACCATATATTTT	CASSEARGSGNTIYF
once	TRBV6-6	TRBJ2-5	TRBD1	TGTGCCAGCAGTCGCGGACAGGGCTCGGAGACCCAGTACTTC	CASSRGQGSETQYF
.	TRBV6-5	TRBJ1-1	.	TGTGCCAGCAGTTACGTCGGGGGGTTAAGCACTGAAGCTTTCTTT	CASSYVGGLSTEAFF
.	TRBV30	TRBJ2-3	.	TGTGCTGGGCAAACGCAGATGAGAGATACGCAGTATTTT	CAGQTQMRDTQYF
.	TRBV19	TRBJ1-3	.	TGTGCCAGTAGTATAGAATCAGGGTCCTCCTCTGGAAACACCATATATTTT	CASSIESGSSSGNTIYF
.	TRBV13	TRBJ2-1	.	TGTGCCAGCAGCCTGGCGTGGCAGGGAGTTTCTGGTGAGCAGTTCTTC	CASSLAWQGVSGEQFF